Listed below are T cell receptor beta chains from one sample, sequenced in a study of cytomegalovirus exposure and HLA in healthy donors. Assay used: immunoSEQ multiplex PCR; TCRdb lists only in-frame clones, some missing. In the table there are approximately 150,000 clones, about three quarters of which are singletons. The specimen sequenced was PBMCs. The source is a woman in her twenties or thirties in good health and CMV-seronegative. The CDR3 runs from the conserved cysteine through the conserved F or W. A D gene is named only where the DNA matches it firmly. Size is stated for part of the rows, as once, few or many counts, or as a class when the clone is expanded.

>-|many|TRBV19|TRBJ2-7
TGTGCCAGTAGTATATCACAGGGTAACGAGCAGTACTTC
CASSISQGNEQYF
>TRBD2|-|TRBV5-1|TRBJ2-3
TGCGCCAGCAGCTTTGGGGGGGGGACGGCAGATACGCAGTATTTT
CASSFGGGTADTQYF
>TRBD1|-|TRBV11-1|TRBJ2-3
TGTGCCAGCAGCCCAGGTCGGGGACAGGGCAGCACAGATACGCAGTATTTT
CASSPGRGQGSTDTQYF
>-|-|TRBV6-5|TRBJ1-1
TGTGCCAGCAGTTACTCTCCAATGAACACTGAAGCTTTCTTT
CASSYSPMNTEAFF
>-|-|TRBV11-2|TRBJ1-2
TGTGCCAGCAGATCCCTGAGGGGACGGGACTCCTATGGCTACACCTTC
CASRSLRGRDSYGYTF
>TRBD2|few|TRBV6-1|TRBJ2-3
TGTGCCAGCAGTGATATAGCGGGACCAGATACGCAGTATTTT
CASSDIAGPDTQYF
>TRBD2|-|TRBV5-1|TRBJ2-7
TGCGCCAGCAGATCGAGCGGGGGGCGGTATGACGAGCAGTACTTC
CASRSSGGRYDEQYF
>TRBD1|-|TRBV7-6|TRBJ1-1
TGTGCCAGCAGCAAGACAGGGGAACGGAACACTGAAGCTTTCTTT
CASSKTGERNTEAFF
>TRBD1|-|TRBV5-5|TRBJ1-1
TGTGCCAGCAGCTTGTCTCCTGGGACAGGGGCGGCCACTGAAGCTTTCTTT
CASSLSPGTGAATEAFF
>TRBD1|once|TRBV27|TRBJ2-7
TGTGCCAGCAGTTACCCGGGACAGGGAATGGGGGAGCAGTACTTC
CASSYPGQGMGEQYF
>-|-|TRBV2|TRBJ1-6
TGTGCCAGCAACCTCCCAGGGGCAGGAGATAATTCACCCCTCCACTTT
CASNLPGAGDNSPLHF